One and the same sample provided the 24 T cell receptor beta chains below, sequenced in a study of identifying expanded T cells in peripheral blood. Using immunoSEQ multiplex PCR, the repertoire was profiled, and TCRdb retains in-frame clones only, with some absent. The data contain more than 45,000 clones, around 81% of them singletons. The source material was blood. The receptors stem from a person aged 18-70 years in good health.

The chain employs TRBV5-5 and TRBJ2-7; D not certain. The V gene's germline CDR1 is SGHKS and CDR2 YYEKEE (reference sequence). The V end was cut by 4 bases, the J end by 6 bases, with 17 bases between. The CDR3 loop spans 14 amino acids. CDR3 coding DNA: TGTGCCAGCAGCCCAGGTGGGTCGATTCGCGAGCAGTACTTC. Encoded protein: CASSPGGSIREQYF.

This clone showed up just once. This chain connects TRBV7-9 to TRBJ2-4, with a weak D call TRBD1 (6 bases). The CDR3 contains 15 residues. Trimming removed 1 base at V and 2 bases at J, with 9 bases between. CDR1 SEHNR and CDR2 FQNEAQ come from the germline V gene (reference sequence). This CDR3 reads CASSLEGVSKNIQYF. CDR3 sequence (DNA): TGTGCCAGCAGCTTAGAGGGGGTCTCCAAAAACATTCAGTACTTC. Full variable domain (outside the CDR3, taken from reference TRBV7-9 and TRBJ2-4): DTGVSQNPRHKITKRGQNVTFRCDPISEHNRLYWYRQTLGQGPEFLTYFQNEAQLEKSRLLSDRFSAERPKGSFSTLEIQRTEQGDSAMYLCASSLEGVSKNIQYFGAGTRLSVL.

This clone was counted only a few times. V usage is TRBV9 and J usage is TRBJ1-2; D remains ambiguous. The germline V gene encodes CDR1 SGDLS and CDR2 YYNGEE. Trimming left V 0 bases short and J 0 bases short, with 9 bases between. CDR3 length: 15 amino acids. The CDR3 coding sequence is TGTGCCAGCAGCGTAGAGGAAGGAGCTAACTATGGCTACACCTTC. Protein: CASSVEEGANYGYTF.

The chain joins TRBV7-2 to TRBJ1-5; 7 nucleotides agree with TRBD1. J lost 1 base, V lost 2 bases, and 2 bases had no gene match. The CDR3 contains 15 residues. CDR1 is SGHTA, CDR2 FQGNSA, per germline. The CDR3 is CASSLMTGSNQPQHF. As DNA, the CDR3 is TGTGCCAGCAGCTTAATGACAGGGAGCAATCAGCCCCAGCATTTT. The complete variable domain, with remaining parts taken from reference TRBV7-2 and TRBJ1-5, reads GAGVSQSPSNKVTEKGKDVELRCDPISGHTALYWYRQSLGQGLEFLIYFQGNSAPDKSGLPSDRFSAERTGGSVSTLTIQRTQQEDSAVYLCASSLMTGSNQPQHFGDGTRLSIL.

V gene TRBV18 combines with J gene TRBJ2-7; the match to TRBD1 covers 8 bases. V was clipped by 1 base and J by 6 bases; unmatched bases: 8. The CDR3 covers 15 residues. Germline lookup yields CDR1 KGHSH and CDR2 LQKENI. In DNA, the CDR3 is TGTGCCAGCTCACCACTTGGACAGGGTCACGGCGAGCAGTACTTC. Protein product: CASSPLGQGHGEQYF.

The chain links TRBV18 to TRBJ2-7; no definite D call. Trimming left V 1 base short and J 1 base short, with 8 bases between. The CDR3 length is 14 residues. Germline CDR1 reads KGHSH; CDR2 reads LQKENI. The CDR3 region has the DNA TGTGCCAGCTCACCACGCGCCACTTCCTACGAGCAGTACTTC. It yields the protein CASSPRATSYEQYF.

The chain uses TRBV5-1 and TRBJ1-1; 9 bases are a match to TRBD1. The trim removed 4 bases at V and 0 bases at J, leaving 4 bases unmatched. CDR3 length equals 15 residues. Germline V CDR1 and CDR2: SGHRS, YFSETQ. CDR3 DNA sequence: TGCGCCAGCAGCGGACGGACAGGGGTGAACACTGAAGCTTTCTTT. Its protein is CASSGRTGVNTEAFF.

The rearrangement uses TRBV10-3 and TRBJ2-5; D possibly corresponds to TRBD1 (5 bases). Trimming cost V 0 bases and J 5 bases, with 16 bases left between them. Germline CDR1 and CDR2: ENHRY and SYGVKD. This CDR3 contains 16 residues. CDR3 sequence reads: CAISESLGRGSETQYF. The CDR3 DNA reads as TGTGCCATCAGTGAGTCCCTAGGTAGGGGTAGTGAGACCCAGTACTTC.

The V call is TRBV21-1, the J call TRBJ2-1; TRBD2, the table's D call, lacks a check against the DNA. TRBV21-1 constitutes a pseudogene. The CDR3 is made up of 12 amino acids. The CDR3 reads CASSKSDNEQFF. In nucleotides, the CDR3 is TGTGCCAGCAGCAAGTCGGACAATGAGCAGTTCTTC.

This rearrangement joins TRBV9 to TRBJ2-1, with D hard to call. This CDR3 contains 15 residues. V lost 3 bases to trimming and J lost 6 bases, with 16 bases between them. The germline V gene encodes CDR1 SGDLS and CDR2 YYNGEE. CDR3 loop: CASSGSSIELNEQFF. The CDR3 bases are TGTGCCAGCAGCGGCTCGTCGATCGAGCTCAATGAGCAGTTCTTC.

The gene calls are TRBV9 and TRBJ2-4; D call uncertain. The V gene lost 3 bases and the J gene lost 5 bases, with 9 bases spanning the gap. The length of the CDR3 is 13 residues. The germline gives CDR1 SGDLS, CDR2 YYNGEE. The CDR3 DNA sequence: TGTGCCAGCAGCGCCTCCGGAGAAAACATTCAGTACTTC. It yields the protein CASSASGENIQYF.

The CDR3 sequence: CASSLSQQSYEQYF. For the CDR3, the DNA is TGTGCCAGCAGCTTATCCCAGCAATCCTACGAGCAGTACTTC. The rearrangement joins TRBV7-2 to TRBJ2-7; D call uncertain. The CDR3 is made up of 14 amino acids. With 2 bases removed from V and 1 base from J, the gap between germline ends came to 9 bases. The germline V gene has CDR1 SGHTA and CDR2 FQGNSA.

This clone turned up a few times. The gene calls are TRBV11-2 and TRBJ2-1, with TRBD2 matching 9 bases. CDR1 is SGHAT, CDR2 FQNNGV, per germline. This CDR3 contains 17 residues. V shed 0 bases and J 9 bases; nucleotides not matched to a gene: 12. The CDR3 region has the DNA TGTGCCAGCAGCTTAGAGGGGACATCTAGCGGGATCAGTGAGCAGTTCTTC. Protein product: CASSLEGTSSGISEQFF.

The chain uses TRBV2 and TRBJ2-7, with no clear D. Germline CDR1 is SNHLY and CDR2 is FYNNEI. Trimming removed 5 bases at V and 6 bases at J, with 8 bases between. The CDR3 is made up of 11 amino acids. CDR3 amino acids: CASSRQTEQYV. In nucleotides, the CDR3 is TGTGCCAGCAGTCGGCAGACCGAGCAGTACGTC.

This clone was detected only a few times. The chain employs TRBV15 and TRBJ1-2; 9 positions match TRBD1. The CDR3 consists of 13 residues. Losses at the gene ends were 1 base for V and 9 bases for J; bases not matched to a gene: 3. Looked up from germline, CDR1 is LNHNV and CDR2 is YYDKDF (reference sequence). CDR3 DNA: TGTGCCACCAGCAGAGCGGACAGGGGTAGCTACACCTTC. Its protein is CATSRADRGSYTF. Using reference TRBV15 and TRBJ1-2 for the parts outside the CDR3, the full variable domain is DAMVIQNPRYQVTQFGKPVTLSCSQTLNHNVMYWYQQKSSQAPKLLFHYYDKDFNNEADTPDNFQSRRPNTSFCFLDIRSPGLGDTAMYLCATSRADRGSYTFGSGTRLTVV.

This chain links TRBV19 with TRBJ2-3; TRBD2 aligns across 8 bases. After removal of 1 base from V and 3 bases from J, the junction contained 3 bases not matched to a gene. Germline V gene data show CDR1 as LNHDA and CDR2 as SQIVND (reference sequence). The CDR3 contains 15 residues. The chain's CDR3 is CASSIGGGRTDTQYF. The CDR3 DNA is TGTGCCAGTAGTATAGGAGGCGGGAGGACAGATACGCAGTATTTT.

This chain links TRBV4-2 with TRBJ2-3, with D perhaps TRBD2 (6 bases). Trimming stripped 6 bases from V and 6 bases from J, with 19 bases between. Germline V lookup: CDR1 LGHNA, CDR2 YNFKEQ. This CDR3 contains 15 residues. This CDR3 reads CASRQPGTEVDTQYF. DNA for the CDR3: TGTGCCAGCAGACAACCCGGGACTGAGGTGGATACGCAGTATTTT.

This clone was seen repeatedly, ten times or more. CDR3 residues: CASRQGGTGNTIYF. Written as DNA, the CDR3 is TGTGCCAGTAGGCAGGGGGGAACTGGAAACACCATATATTTT. The V gene is TRBV19, the J gene TRBJ1-3; 7 bases agree with TRBD1. Germline values: CDR1 LNHDA, CDR2 SQIVND (reference sequence). This CDR3 is built from 14 residues. Losses at the gene ends were 6 bases for V and 2 bases for J; bases not matched to a gene: 4.

The chain uses TRBV11-2 and TRBJ1-2; 8 bases map to TRBD1. From germline, CDR1 is SGHAT and CDR2 FQNNGV. CDR3 length: 14 amino acids. The trim removed 0 bases at V and 7 bases at J, leaving 4 bases unmatched. CDR3: CASSLEKGTGGYTF. The CDR3 DNA sequence: TGTGCCAGCAGCTTAGAAAAAGGGACAGGTGGCTACACCTTC.

This clone was found a few times. The V and J genes are TRBV5-6 and TRBJ2-5, with 7 positions matching TRBD1. The V segment lost 4 bases and the J segment 5 bases; nucleotides outside the gene matches: 5. The CDR3 length is 13 residues. Germline V gene lookup returns CDR1 SGHDT and CDR2 YYEEEE. Written as DNA, the CDR3 is TGTGCCAGCAGCGACCCGACAGGGGAGACCCAGTACTTC. This sequence encodes CASSDPTGETQYF.

The rearrangement joins TRBV30 to TRBJ2-7; 8 bases are shared with TRBD1. Germline V gives CDR1 GTSNPN, CDR2 SVGIG (reference sequence). The CDR3 consists of 14 residues. J was trimmed by 4 bases and V by 5 bases; bases with no gene match: 10. Here the CDR3 reads CAWGQGDNFYEQYF. As DNA, the CDR3 is TGTGCCTGGGGACAGGGTGACAATTTTTACGAGCAGTACTTC.

The chain combines TRBV1 with TRBJ1-2. TRBV1 is assigned pseudogene status. The CDR3 spans 13 residues. CDR3 region: CTSSQPSTMGYTF. For the CDR3, the DNA is TGCACCAGCAGCCAACCCAGCACAATGGGCTACACCTTC.

The CDR3 protein is CASSLERDEQFF. The CDR3, as DNA: TGTGCCAGCAGCTTAGAGAGGGATGAGCAGTTCTTC. The chain is built from TRBV7-6 and TRBJ2-1; D possibly corresponds to TRBD2 (5 bases). Per germline, CDR1 SGHVS and CDR2 FNYEAQ. The CDR3 extends over 12 amino acids. The V end lost 1 base, the J end lost 8 bases, and 6 bases lay between the germline ends. The variable domain in full, completed from reference TRBV7-6 and TRBJ2-1, reads GAGVSQSPRYKVTKRGQDVALRCDPISGHVSLYWYRQALGQGPEFLTYFNYEAQQDKSGLPNDRFSAERPEGSISTLTIQRTEQRDSAMYRCASSLERDEQFFGPGTRLTVL.

V gene TRBV28 combines with J gene TRBJ2-2, with D unclear. V was cut by 3 bases and J by 1 base, with 9 bases left in between. This CDR3 contains 15 residues. Germline-derived CDR1 and CDR2 are MDHEN and SYDVKM. CDR3 residues: CASSFLAGNTGELFF. Here the CDR3 DNA reads TGTGCCAGCAGTTTCTTAGCCGGGAACACCGGGGAGCTGTTTTTT.